Listed below are T cell receptor beta chains from one sample, sequenced in a study of pediatric ulcerative colitis. This table comes from immunoSEQ multiplex PCR, and its TCRdb copy is limited to in-frame clones, with some not included. The profile shows 44,000 or so clones, 60% to 85% of them singletons. The sequencing sample was made of gut tissue. These receptors originate from a girl aged 5 to 17 with moderate ulcerative colitis. Each CDR3 is given with its conserved first and last residue. Fields, in order: clone size, J gene, D gene, V gene, CDR3 DNA, CDR3 protein. D genes are given only for firm matches. Some rows mark clone size as missing; the rest say once, few, many or name a class of expanded clone.

>.|TRBJ2-2|.|TRBV5-1
TGCGCCAGCAGCTTGAAAGTTTCGGGTGAGGAGCTGTTTTTT
CASSLKVSGEELFF
>.|TRBJ2-3|.|TRBV29-1
TGCAGCGTTGATTTCAGGGAAAGCACAGATACGCAGTATTTT
CSVDFRESTDTQYF
>.|TRBJ1-2|.|TRBV9
TGTGCCAGCAGCTGGGCTGACGGTCCCAACTATGGCTACACCTTC
CASSWADGPNYGYTF
>medium-sized|TRBJ2-5|.|TRBV11-2
TGTGCCAGCAGCTCCCCCAACATGGGGAAAGAGACCCAGTACTTC
CASSSPNMGKETQYF
>.|TRBJ1-2|.|TRBV6-6
TGTGCCAGCAGACAGAACTATGGCTACACCTTC
CASRQNYGYTF
>few|TRBJ1-1|TRBD1|TRBV11-2
TGTGCCAGCAGCGAAACAGGGGGGACGAACACTGAAGCTTTCTTT
CASSETGGTNTEAFF
>.|TRBJ1-1|.|TRBV7-7
TGTGCCAGCAGCTTCCTCGAAGCTTTCTTT
CASSFLEAFF
>few|TRBJ1-1|TRBD1|TRBV30
TGTGCCTGGGACAAGGGACAGGCGAACACTGAAGCTTTCTTT
CAWDKGQANTEAFF
>.|TRBJ1-3|TRBD1|TRBV28
TGTGCCAGCAGACCCTATACAGGGGTTGGAAACACCATATATTTT
CASRPYTGVGNTIYF
>.|TRBJ1-5|.|TRBV7-9
TGTGCCAGCAGCTCATCACAGGGTGGGCAGCCCCAGCATTTT
CASSSSQGGQPQHF
>.|TRBJ2-5|TRBD1|TRBV19
TGTGCCAGTGCAACAGGGGGCTTGGAGACCCAGTACTTC
CASATGGLETQYF
>few|TRBJ1-2|TRBD1|TRBV18
TGTGCCAGCTCAGGGACAGGGTCTTCTGGCTACACCTTC
CASSGTGSSGYTF
>.|TRBJ1-4|TRBD1|TRBV10-3
TGTGCCATCAGGGGACAGGGCCATGAAAAACTGTTTTTT
CAIRGQGHEKLFF
>.|TRBJ2-6|.|TRBV7-6
TGTGCCAGCAGCTTTCAAAGGGCTTCACCTCTGGGGGCCAACGTCCTGACTTTC
CASSFQRASPLGANVLTF
>.|TRBJ1-6|.|TRBV10-3
TGTGCCATCAGAGAACAGGGTAGTAATTCACCCCTCCACTTT
CAIREQGSNSPLHF
>few|TRBJ1-4|.|TRBV6-1
TGTGCCAGCAGTGATTACTCCCGGGCCACGGAAAAACTGTTTTTT
CASSDYSRATEKLFF
>.|TRBJ1-1|.|TRBV30
TGTGCCTGGAATGCCGGGAAGAACACTGAAGCTTTCTTT
CAWNAGKNTEAFF
>.|TRBJ1-5|.|TRBV4-1
TGCGCCAGCAGCATTGGCGGTGGGGGGCTCAGGCAGCCCCAGCATTTT
CASSIGGGGLRQPQHF
>few|TRBJ1-5|.|TRBV9
TGTGCCAGCAGCGGAGGATTGGGATCAAATCAGCCCCAGCATTTT
CASSGGLGSNQPQHF
>.|TRBJ2-7|.|TRBV28
TGTGCCAGCAGTTTAAAGGGCCACGAGCAGTACTTC
CASSLKGHEQYF
>.|TRBJ1-1|.|TRBV7-9
TGTGCCAGCAGCCCAAGGGTCTTAGGGAAAGAAGCTTTCTTT
CASSPRVLGKEAFF
>few|TRBJ1-5|.|TRBV6-6
TGTGCCAGCCGGCGGGGTCAACAGCCCCAGCATTTT
CASRRGQQPQHF
>once|TRBJ1-4|.|TRBV2
TGTGCCAGCAGTGGGGGCCGTACTAATGAAAAACTGTTTTTT
CASSGGRTNEKLFF
>.|TRBJ1-6|TRBD1|TRBV7-2
TGTGCCAGCAGCTTATCGGCGGACAGGGCTAATTCACCCCTCCACTTT
CASSLSADRANSPLHF
>.|TRBJ2-3|TRBD2|TRBV6-5
TGTGCCAGCACCAAGCTAGCGGGGGACACAGATACGCAGTATTTT
CASTKLAGDTDTQYF
>few|TRBJ1-2|.|TRBV7-2
TGTGCCAGCAGCTTAGATATGGCCTCCCGGCGAGGCTACACCTTC
CASSLDMASRRGYTF
>.|TRBJ2-2|.|TRBV6-5
TGTGCCAGCAGTTACCGGACCTCCGGGGAGCTGTTTTTT
CASSYRTSGELFF
>.|TRBJ2-1|.|TRBV19
TGTGCCAGTAGTACCTTCGCGGGACACAATGAGCAGTTCTTC
CASSTFAGHNEQFF
>.|TRBJ2-4|.|TRBV29-1
TGCAGCGTAAGAACCCCTGGGGGAAACATTCAGTACTTC
CSVRTPGGNIQYF
>.|TRBJ2-2|.|TRBV4-1
TGCGCCAGCAGCCAGACGCTAACGGGACTGGCCTCGAACACCGGGGAGCTGTTTTTT
CASSQTLTGLASNTGELFF
>.|TRBJ2-5|TRBD2|TRBV11-3
TGTGCCAGCAGCTTGCCCGCTAGCGGGGCCAGGTTGACCCAGTACTTC
CASSLPASGARLTQYF
>few|TRBJ2-7|.|TRBV7-9
TGTGCCAGCAGCCCCCCCGGCAGAGTCTACGAGCAGTACTTC
CASSPPGRVYEQYF
>few|TRBJ1-2|TRBD1|TRBV28
TGTGCCAGCAGAACCACAGGGGAGAAAGGTGGCTACACCTTC
CASRTTGEKGGYTF
>once|TRBJ1-2|.|TRBV19
TGTGCCAGTAGTATAGAGCCGGGACCACGCTACACCTTC
CASSIEPGPRYTF
>.|TRBJ2-7|TRBD1|TRBV7-9
TGTGCCAGCAGCTTTGGCAGGGGGACCTACGAGCAGTACTTC
CASSFGRGTYEQYF
>.|TRBJ2-5|.|TRBV10-3
TGTGCCATCAGGGACGGACAAACCGGACCAGGACAAGAGACCCAGTACTTC
CAIRDGQTGPGQETQYF
>.|TRBJ1-6|.|TRBV2
TGTGCCAGCAGTGAGTTCTCTGGGGGTGGATCACCCCTCCACTTT
CASSEFSGGGSPLHF
>.|TRBJ1-4|.|TRBV12-2
TGTGCAAGTCGCCGACAGATAGGGACCGTGATCTGGAAACTGTTTTTT
CASRRQIGTVIWKLFF
>.|TRBJ1-5|.|TRBV19
TGTGCCAGTAGTATTGGCGGGAATCAGCCCCAGCATTTT
CASSIGGNQPQHF
>.|TRBJ1-3|.|TRBV7-2
TGTGCCAGCAGCCCGGGATATAGGGGAAACACCATATATTTT
CASSPGYRGNTIYF
>once|TRBJ1-5|TRBD1|TRBV6-6
TGTGCCAGCAGTTTCGGGGACAGGGAACAGCATTTT
CASSFGDREQHF
>.|TRBJ2-2|.|TRBV9
TGTGCCAGCAGCCCCCACGGGACGGGGCCGAACACCGGGGAGCTGTTTTTT
CASSPHGTGPNTGELFF
>.|TRBJ2-7|.|TRBV29-1
TGCAGCGTTGAAGGGGGAGGCTACGAGCAGTACTTC
CSVEGGGYEQYF
>.|TRBJ2-7|TRBD2|TRBV5-1
TGCGCCAGCAGCGGGGGAGGGGCGGAAAGCTCCTACGAGCAGTACTTC
CASSGGGAESSYEQYF
>.|TRBJ2-5|TRBD2|TRBV27
TGTGCCAGCAGCCTAGGTCTTAGCGGGAGGGCGGAGACCCAGTACTTC
CASSLGLSGRAETQYF
>.|TRBJ1-4|.|TRBV15
TGTGCCACCAGGAGGGGGGGTAATGAAAAACTGTTTTTT
CATRRGGNEKLFF
>.|TRBJ2-7|.|TRBV5-6
TGTGCCAGCAGCTTGGTGGGCAGGATTCCCCCCTACGAGCAGTACTTC
CASSLVGRIPPYEQYF